This T cell receptor beta chain originates from a study of shared clonotypes between healthy human individuals. Study findings and constraints: Clonotypes shared by all four sorted-subset donors had higher generation probabilities than non-shared clonotypes.

The repertoire was sequenced with immunoSEQ multiplex PCR; TCRdb's copy has only in-frame clones and lacks some. The table shows some 980,000 clones, with about three quarters occurring only once. CDR3 length equals 17 residues. Points on this clone: Antigen unknown.

This receptor was taken from a young man in good health. The chain combines TRBV12-1 with TRBJ2-3. TRBV12-1 is given as a pseudogene. The specimen sequenced was memory CD4+ T cells sorted from blood. Documented subset: CD45RA-negative fraction. The CDR3 reads CASSFREGGSSTDTQYF. The CDR3 DNA follows: TGTGCCAGCAGCTTCCGCGAGGGGGGAAGTAGCACAGATACGCAGTATTTT.